These T cell receptor beta chains were read from a single sample in a study of OX40 agonist ivuxolimab in advanced cancers. TCRdb's copy holds only in-frame clones and misses some; the assay was immunoSEQ multiplex PCR. The profile shows 70,000 to 95,000 clones, roughly 80% of them singletons. Sequenced here: CD4+ or CD8+ T cells sorted from blood, sampled in a trial of the OX40 agonist ivuxolimab. Source of these receptors: an adult with an advanced solid tumor such as melanoma, head and neck, liver or kidney cancer. CDR3s include the opening cysteine and the closing phenylalanine or tryptophan. The order of the fields is clone size, J gene, V gene, D gene, CDR3 DNA, CDR3 protein. D genes are given only for firm matches. Clone size is not always given. Where it is, it says once, few, many or a class for expanded clones.

NA TRBJ2-7 TRBV30 NA TGTGCCTGGTCTTTGAATTACGAGCAGTACTTC CAWSLNYEQYF
NA TRBJ1-5 TRBV15 NA TGTGCCACCAGCAGAGGGGTTAGCAATCAGCCCCAGCATTTT CATSRGVSNQPQHF
NA TRBJ1-1 TRBV5-1 TRBD1 TGCGCCAGCAGCCCGACGGGACAGAGACCCTCGAACACTGAAGCTTTCTTT CASSPTGQRPSNTEAFF
NA TRBJ2-5 TRBV28 NA TGTGCCACCCCGAGAGAGACCCAGTACTTC CATPRETQYF
NA TRBJ1-5 TRBV28 NA TGTGCCAGCAGTTTTGAACTGTTTAGCAATCAGCCCCAGCATTTT CASSFELFSNQPQHF
NA TRBJ2-5 TRBV7-2 NA TGTGCCAGCAGACAAGTACTGGAGGGGGAGACCCAGTACTTC CASRQVLEGETQYF
NA TRBJ2-7 TRBV4-3 NA TGCGCCAGCAGCCAAGAGTGGTCGTACGAGCAGTACTTC CASSQEWSYEQYF
NA TRBJ1-5 TRBV19 NA TGTGCCGTGGGCCCTGTGGACTACCAGCCCCAGCATTTT CAVGPVDYQPQHF
NA TRBJ1-2 TRBV6-6 TRBD1 TGTGCCAGCAGTTACTCAATTACAGGGGTCTATGGCTACACCTTC CASSYSITGVYGYTF
NA TRBJ2-1 TRBV7-9 TRBD2 TGTGCCAGCAGCCTTACTAGCGGGGGGGCGAATGAGCAGTTCTTC CASSLTSGGANEQFF
NA TRBJ1-5 TRBV4-3 NA TGCGCCAGCAGCCAGGTCAAGGGGGAGGGCCAGCCCCAGCATTTT CASSQVKGEGQPQHF
NA TRBJ2-3 TRBV27 TRBD2 TGTGCCAGCAAGGGACTAGCGGGGGGCGTTGCAGATACGCAGTATTTT CASKGLAGGVADTQYF
NA TRBJ1-3 TRBV19 TRBD1 TGTGCCAGCTGGGACAGGGGAAGGACTGGAAACACCATATATTTT CASWDRGRTGNTIYF
NA TRBJ1-2 TRBV7-2 NA TGTGCCAGCACTTTCCAGGGGAAAGTTGGCTACACCTTC CASTFQGKVGYTF
NA TRBJ2-5 TRBV7-7 TRBD1 TGTGCCAGCAGCCCTAACAGGGGATGGGAGACCCAGTACTTC CASSPNRGWETQYF
NA TRBJ1-2 TRBV6-5 NA TGTGCCAGCAGTTACGGAATCATAGGACAGAACTATGGCTACACCTTC CASSYGIIGQNYGYTF
NA TRBJ2-7 TRBV30 TRBD2 TGTGCCTGGAAGCCGGGACTAGCCTTTTCCGAGCAGTACTTC CAWKPGLAFSEQYF
NA TRBJ1-2 TRBV6-5 NA TGTGCCAGCAGAACAGGGACAATAGTTGGCTACACCTTC CASRTGTIVGYTF
NA TRBJ2-1 TRBV4-2 NA TGTGCCAGCAGCCAAGATAGTGTCCGGTTCTCCTACAATGAGCAGTTCTTC CASSQDSVRFSYNEQFF
NA TRBJ1-4 TRBV7-2 NA TGTGCCAGCAGCTTCGCTAATGAAAAACTGTTTTTT CASSFANEKLFF
NA TRBJ2-2 TRBV14 NA TGTGCCAGCAGCCAAGTTTCCGGGGCAACCGGGGAGCTGTTTTTT CASSQVSGATGELFF
NA TRBJ2-2 TRBV28 NA TGTGCCAGCCGCCCGGCACCCGGGGAGCTGTTTTTT CASRPAPGELFF
NA TRBJ1-1 TRBV4-1 NA TGCGCCAGCAGCCAAGATCTGGCAGGGGCAGCCAAAGCTTTCTTT CASSQDLAGAAKAFF
NA TRBJ2-7 TRBV5-1 NA TGCGCCAGCAGCTTGAGTCCCACCGGCACAGGTTCCACCTACGAGCAGTACTTC CASSLSPTGTGSTYEQYF
NA TRBJ2-5 TRBV7-2 NA TGTGCCAGCAGGGGGCACATAAAAGAGACCCAGTACTTC CASRGHIKETQYF
NA TRBJ1-1 TRBV4-3 NA TGCGCCAGCAGCCAAGGTTTCGTCATGAACACTGAAGCTTTCTTT CASSQGFVMNTEAFF
NA TRBJ1-2 TRBV6-1 NA TGTGCCAGCACCCCCGAAAGGGGGGGCTACACCTTC CASTPERGGYTF
NA TRBJ2-5 TRBV4-3 TRBD2 TGCGCCAGCAGCCAAGCGGTAATAGCGGGGGGGCACGAGACCCAGTACTTC CASSQAVIAGGHETQYF
NA TRBJ1-2 TRBV7-2 TRBD1 TGTGCCAGCAGCTTAGAAGGGACAGCGGGTGGCTACACCTTC CASSLEGTAGGYTF
once TRBJ2-2 TRBV4-2 NA TGTGCCAGCAGCCAAGCGCTGGCCGGGGAGCTGTTTTTT CASSQALAGELFF
NA TRBJ1-2 TRBV5-5 NA TGTGCCAGCAGCTTTGATGGGTTTTCCGGGACAATCTATGGCTACACCTTC CASSFDGFSGTIYGYTF
NA TRBJ1-1 TRBV28 TRBD1 TGTGCCAGCAGTAACGACAGGGTGCGGTCAGAAGCTTTCTTT CASSNDRVRSEAFF
once TRBJ2-1 TRBV11-1 TRBD1 TGTGCCAGCAGCTTAGGACAGGGCGAACAGTTCTTC CASSLGQGEQFF
NA TRBJ2-7 TRBV30 NA TGTGCAATAGAGGGTGGTGACGAGCAGTACTTC CAIEGGDEQYF
NA TRBJ2-7 TRBV20-1 NA TGCAGTGCTAGAGATCAACCTGTGCAGTACTTC CSARDQPVQYF
NA TRBJ2-3 TRBV7-3 TRBD2 TGTGCCAGCAGCTTGGGGTCTAGCGGTAAGGGAGATACGCAGTATTTT CASSLGSSGKGDTQYF
once TRBJ2-5 TRBV7-2 NA TGTGCCAGCAGCTTAAGGGGGGAAGAGACCCAGTACTTC CASSLRGEETQYF
NA TRBJ1-3 TRBV21-1 NA TGTGCCAGCAACCCCTTACGACTGTACTCTGGAAACACCATATATTTT CASNPLRLYSGNTIYF
NA TRBJ1-5 TRBV5-4 NA TGTGCCAGCAGCTTGAGGGTTTCTGGGGTCACGTCTCAGCCCCAGCATTTT CASSLRVSGVTSQPQHF
NA TRBJ1-5 TRBV30 TRBD1 TGTGCCTGGAGTCGGGGACAGGGCAATCAGCCCCAGCATTTT CAWSRGQGNQPQHF
NA TRBJ2-3 TRBV19 TRBD2 TGTGCCAGTAGTCTCGTTAGCGGGGGGTTCTCAGATACGCAGTATTTT CASSLVSGGFSDTQYF
NA TRBJ2-6 TRBV27 NA TGTGCCAGCAGTTTAGGCAGAGCTCTCTCTGGGGCCAACGTCCTGACTTTC CASSLGRALSGANVLTF
NA TRBJ1-2 TRBV10-2 NA TGCGCCAGCAGCCGCCTACCCTATGGCTACACCTTC CASSRLPYGYTF
once TRBJ2-3 TRBV4-1 NA TGCGCCAGCACAGGGACAATGGGAAGGACAGATACGCAGTATTTT CASTGTMGRTDTQYF
NA TRBJ1-6 TRBV19 NA TGTGCCAGTAGTATAGAGGTGGCGGTGTCCCCACAACAATTAGGGAATTCACCCCTCCACTTT CASSIEVAVSPQQLGNSPLHF
NA TRBJ2-2 TRBV19 TRBD2 TGTGCCAGTAGTCTGACTAGCGGGACCGGGGAGCTGTTTTTT CASSLTSGTGELFF
NA TRBJ2-3 TRBV28 TRBD1 TGTGCCAGCAGTACAGGGGGCACAGATACGCAGTATTTT CASSTGGTDTQYF
NA TRBJ2-7 TRBV10-3 NA TGTGCCACTAGTCCTCCGCAGTCCTACGAGCAGTACTTC CATSPPQSYEQYF